These 10 T cell receptor beta chains were all obtained from the same sample, sequenced in a study of T cell changes during pregnancy in multiple sclerosis. Some clones are missing from TCRdb's copy, which holds only in-frame ones; the method was immunoSEQ multiplex PCR. The sample includes 20,000 to 30,000 clones, more than 75% of them seen just once. The input for sequencing was CD4+ T cells from peripheral blood mononuclear cells, taken in the second trimester of pregnancy. Receptor source: a female donor in good health, enrolled as a control in a pregnancy study.

This chain links TRBV21-1 with TRBJ1-3; the table gives TRBD1 as D, unverified against the DNA. TRBV21-1 corresponds to a pseudogene. CDR3 length: 19 amino acids. CDR3: CASSRQQGPPLLTGNTIYF. The CDR3 nucleotides read TGTGCCAGCAGCAGACAACAGGGACCCCCACTGCTGACTGGAAACACCATATATTTT.

The chain joins TRBV9 to TRBJ1-3, with D possibly matching TRBD1 (5 bases). The CDR3 spans 16 residues. From germline, CDR1 is SGDLS and CDR2 YYNGEE. Trimming took 4 bases from V and 2 from J, leaving 16 bases between them. The CDR3: CASSSIAGPTGNTIYF. The CDR3, as DNA: TGTGCCAGCAGCTCCATAGCAGGGCCCACTGGAAACACCATATATTTT.

V and J are TRBV25-1 and TRBJ2-3, with a weak D call TRBD2 (5 bases). The V end lost 1 base, the J end lost 5 bases, and 7 bases lay between the germline ends. The CDR3 extends over 13 amino acids. Germline assignment: CDR1 MGHDK and CDR2 SYGVNS. CDR3 sequence (DNA): TGTGCCAGCAGTGAATCCGGGGAAGATACGCAGTATTTT. It translates to CASSESGEDTQYF.

The chain has TRBV4-1 and TRBJ2-7, with TRBD2 matching over 10 bases. The germline gives CDR1 MGHRA, CDR2 YSYEKL. The junction had 5 bases not matched to a gene; V was cut back by 1 base and J by 2 bases. The CDR3 extends over 16 amino acids. The DNA of the CDR3 is TGCGCCAGCAGCCAAGGGGCTAGCGGGGGCCCCTACGAGCAGTACTTC. The encoded protein is CASSQGASGGPYEQYF.

The table lists this clone with a count of one. The genes are TRBV28 and TRBJ1-5; 9 nucleotides line up with TRBD1. This CDR3 has 16 residues. The germline V gene has CDR1 MDHEN and CDR2 SYDVKM. V trimming: 6 bases; J trimming: 2 bases; junction bases outside the gene matches: 8. DNA of the CDR3: TGTGCCAGCAGCAGAACAGGGGGCGCAGGCAATCAGCCCCAGCATTTT. This translates into CASSRTGGAGNQPQHF.

The chain links TRBV5-1 to TRBJ1-5; 10 nucleotides match TRBD1. Germline loops: CDR1 SGHRS, CDR2 YFSETQ. Trimming removed 0 bases from V and 7 bases from J; junction bases left unmatched: 4. This CDR3 is built from 15 residues. DNA of the CDR3: TGCGCCAGCAGCTTGGGGACAGGGGGTCGGCAGCCCCAGCATTTT. This encodes CASSLGTGGRQPQHF.

V and J are TRBV7-9 and TRBJ1-1; D uncertain. Germline V gene sequence: CDR1 SEHNR, CDR2 FQNEAQ (reference sequence). This CDR3 has 15 amino acids. Trimming cost V 1 base and J 9 bases, with 18 bases left between them. DNA of the CDR3: TGTGCCAGCAGCTTAGAAAGGATGACGAGCGGGAAAGCTTTCTTT. It codes for CASSLERMTSGKAFF. The entire variable domain, with the rest obtained from reference TRBV7-9 and TRBJ1-1, is as follows: DTGVSQNPRHKITKRGQNVTFRCDPISEHNRLYWYRQTLGQGPEFLTYFQNEAQLEKSRLLSDRFSAERPKGSFSTLEIQRTEQGDSAMYLCASSLERMTSGKAFFGQGTRLTVV.

This sequence joins TRBV7-6 and TRBJ1-3; 7 bases line up with TRBD1. The CDR3 loop spans 16 amino acids. The V segment lost 3 bases and the J segment 0 bases; nucleotides outside the gene matches: 5. Germline-derived CDR1 and CDR2 are SGHVS and FNYEAQ. The CDR3 protein is CASSLGQNPSGNTIYF. Here the CDR3 DNA reads TGTGCCAGCAGCTTGGGACAGAACCCCTCTGGAAACACCATATATTTT. Together with reference TRBV7-6 and TRBJ1-3, the CDR3 gives the full variable domain: GAGVSQSPRYKVTKRGQDVALRCDPISGHVSLYWYRQALGQGPEFLTYFNYEAQQDKSGLPNDRFSAERPEGSISTLTIQRTEQRDSAMYRCASSLGQNPSGNTIYFGEGSWLTVV.

The chain couples TRBV6-6 to TRBJ2-1; the match to TRBD2 covers 8 bases. From germline, CDR1 is MNHNY and CDR2 SVGAGI (reference sequence). The CDR3 length is 14 residues. V was pared by 6 bases and J by 7 bases, with 8 bases of the junction left unmatched. The CDR3 loop is CASRLAGLGNEQFF. CDR3 nucleotide sequence: TGTGCCAGCAGGCTAGCGGGCTTAGGAAATGAGCAGTTCTTC.

This sequence joins TRBV6-5 and TRBJ1-3; D is unresolved. CDR1 is MNHEY and CDR2 is SVGAGI in the germline V gene. The CDR3 is 13 amino acids. Between the trimmed V and J ends, which lost 0 bases and 4 bases, there was a span of 4 bases. The CDR3 region has the DNA TGTGCCAGCAGTTACTCAACAGGAAACACCATATATTTT. Translated, it gives CASSYSTGNTIYF.